This TCR beta chain was identified in a study of blood T cell repertoires in COVID-19. Across the study: Samples of COVID-19 (acute and convalescent) were obtained from the United States, Italy and Spain. The cDNA or gDNA used as material had been derived from T cells, B-cell-depleted T cells, or PBMCs.

The germline V gene encodes CDR1 SGHTA and CDR2 FQGTGA. Trimming removed 5 bases from V and 4 bases from J; junction bases left unmatched: 4. This CDR3 has 14 residues. Clones were read by immunoSEQ multiplex PCR, and TCRdb kept only the in-frame ones, dropping some. The data show under 250,000 clones, 70% to 90% seen once. This sequence joins TRBV7-3 and TRBJ2-5; 10 bases map to TRBD1. Sequencing was carried out using peripheral blood. This TCR was recovered from a man aged 45 to 65 with COVID-19, enrolled during active disease. CDR3 DNA sequence: TGTGCCAGCAGCGCGACAGGGGGCTTAGAGACCCAGTACTTC. Amino acid sequence: CASSATGGLETQYF.